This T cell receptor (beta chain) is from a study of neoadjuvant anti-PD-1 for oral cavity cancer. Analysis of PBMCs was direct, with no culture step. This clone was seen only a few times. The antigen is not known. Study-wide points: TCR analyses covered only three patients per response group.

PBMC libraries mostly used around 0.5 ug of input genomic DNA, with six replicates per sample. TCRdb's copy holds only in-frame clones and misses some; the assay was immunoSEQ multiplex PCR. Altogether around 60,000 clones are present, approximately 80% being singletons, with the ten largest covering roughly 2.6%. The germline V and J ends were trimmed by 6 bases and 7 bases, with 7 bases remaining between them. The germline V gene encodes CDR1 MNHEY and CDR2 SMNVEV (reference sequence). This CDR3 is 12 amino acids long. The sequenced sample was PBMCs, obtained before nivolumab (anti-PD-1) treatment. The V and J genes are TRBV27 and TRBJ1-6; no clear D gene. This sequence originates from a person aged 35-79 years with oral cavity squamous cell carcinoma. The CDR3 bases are TGTGCCAGCAGGCCTCCGAATTCACCCCTCCACTTT. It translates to CASRPPNSPLHF.